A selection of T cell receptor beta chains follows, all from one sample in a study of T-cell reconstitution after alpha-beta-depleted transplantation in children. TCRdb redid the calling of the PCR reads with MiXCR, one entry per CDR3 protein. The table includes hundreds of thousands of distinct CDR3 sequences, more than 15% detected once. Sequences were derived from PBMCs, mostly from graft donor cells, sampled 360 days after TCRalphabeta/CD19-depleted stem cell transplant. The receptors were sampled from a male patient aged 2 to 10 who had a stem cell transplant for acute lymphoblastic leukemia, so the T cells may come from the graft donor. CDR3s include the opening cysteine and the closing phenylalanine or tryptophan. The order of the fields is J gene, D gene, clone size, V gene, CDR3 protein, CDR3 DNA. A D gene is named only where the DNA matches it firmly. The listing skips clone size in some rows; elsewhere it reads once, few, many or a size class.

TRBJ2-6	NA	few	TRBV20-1	CSAIYSGANVLTF	TGCAGTGCCATATACTCTGGGGCCAACGTCCTGACTTTC
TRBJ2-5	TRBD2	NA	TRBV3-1	CASSPRKTSGFEETQYF	TGTGCCAGCAGCCCCCGAAAGACTAGCGGATTCGAAGAGACCCAGTACTTC
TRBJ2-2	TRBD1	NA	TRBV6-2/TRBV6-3	CASSYSGGTDTGELFF	TGTGCCAGCAGTTACTCGGGTGGGACAGACACCGGGGAGCTGTTTTTT
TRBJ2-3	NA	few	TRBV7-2	CASSLLSPIGTDTQYF	TGTGCCAGCAGCTTACTTTCCCCCATAGGGACAGATACGCAGTATTTT
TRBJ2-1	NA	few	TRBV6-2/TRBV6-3	CASSFGVEQFF	TGTGCCAGCAGTTTCGGAGTAGAGCAGTTCTTC
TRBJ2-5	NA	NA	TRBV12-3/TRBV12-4	CASSYAGWEETQYF	TGTGCCAGCAGCTATGCAGGGTGGGAAGAGACCCAGTACTTC
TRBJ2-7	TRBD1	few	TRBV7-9	CASSPGQDEQYF	TGTGCCAGCAGCCCGGGACAGGACGAGCAGTACTTC
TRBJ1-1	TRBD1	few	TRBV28	CASSHRGLGTEAFF	TGTGCCAGCAGTCACAGGGGGCTGGGCACTGAAGCTTTCTTT
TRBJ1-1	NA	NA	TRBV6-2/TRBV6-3	CASTPTGSPLGTEAFF	TGTGCCAGCACCCCCACCGGGTCTCCTTTGGGCACTGAAGCTTTCTTT
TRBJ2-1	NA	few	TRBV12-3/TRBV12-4	CASISGSGSHEQFF	TGTGCCAGCATATCGGGGTCTGGGTCCCATGAGCAGTTCTTC
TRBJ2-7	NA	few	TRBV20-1	CSAPYSYEQYF	TGCAGTGCTCCTTACTCCTACGAGCAGTACTTC
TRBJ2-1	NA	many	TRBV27	CASSSLAALSYNEQFF	TGTGCCAGCAGTTCTTTAGCGGCCCTCTCCTACAATGAGCAGTTCTTC
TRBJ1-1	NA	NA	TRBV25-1	CASGQLYGTEAFF	TGTGCCAGCGGTCAGCTTTACGGCACTGAAGCTTTCTTT
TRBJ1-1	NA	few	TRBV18	CASSTLWARGDTEAFF	TGTGCCAGCTCAACTTTGTGGGCTCGGGGGGATACTGAAGCTTTCTTT
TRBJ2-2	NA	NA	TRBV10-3	CAISPREGPTGELFF	TGTGCCATCAGTCCTCGGGAAGGGCCCACCGGGGAGCTGTTTTTT
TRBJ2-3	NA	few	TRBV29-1	CSVDSDTDTQYF	TGCAGCGTTGATTCCGACACAGATACGCAGTATTTT
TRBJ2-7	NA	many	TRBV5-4	CASSEGTEDYYEQYF	TGTGCCAGCAGCGAAGGGACCGAGGACTACTACGAGCAGTACTTC
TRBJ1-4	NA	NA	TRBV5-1	CASSSRGGLGEKLFF	TGCGCCAGCAGCTCACGGGGGGGGCTTGGTGAAAAACTGTTTTTT
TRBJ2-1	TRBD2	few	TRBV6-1	CASSPPGTSGNNEQFF	TGTGCCAGCAGCCCCCCGGGGACTAGCGGGAACAATGAGCAGTTCTTC
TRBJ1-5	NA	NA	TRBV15	CATSPSQQPQHF	TGTGCCACCAGTCCCAGTCAGCAGCCCCAGCATTTT
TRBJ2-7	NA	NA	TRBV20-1	CSARGPGASYEQYF	TGCAGTGCTAGAGGACCGGGTGCCTCCTACGAGCAGTACTTC
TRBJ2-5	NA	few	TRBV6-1	CASSPGRLRETQYF	TGTGCCAGCAGCCCCGGACGACTCAGGGAGACCCAGTACTTC
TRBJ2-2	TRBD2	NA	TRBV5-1	CASSLGLAANTGELFF	TGCGCCAGCAGCCTCGGACTAGCGGCGAACACCGGGGAGCTGTTTTTT
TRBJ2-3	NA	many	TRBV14	CASSQNRPIVTDTQYF	TGTGCCAGCAGCCAAAATCGACCGATTGTCACAGATACGCAGTATTTT